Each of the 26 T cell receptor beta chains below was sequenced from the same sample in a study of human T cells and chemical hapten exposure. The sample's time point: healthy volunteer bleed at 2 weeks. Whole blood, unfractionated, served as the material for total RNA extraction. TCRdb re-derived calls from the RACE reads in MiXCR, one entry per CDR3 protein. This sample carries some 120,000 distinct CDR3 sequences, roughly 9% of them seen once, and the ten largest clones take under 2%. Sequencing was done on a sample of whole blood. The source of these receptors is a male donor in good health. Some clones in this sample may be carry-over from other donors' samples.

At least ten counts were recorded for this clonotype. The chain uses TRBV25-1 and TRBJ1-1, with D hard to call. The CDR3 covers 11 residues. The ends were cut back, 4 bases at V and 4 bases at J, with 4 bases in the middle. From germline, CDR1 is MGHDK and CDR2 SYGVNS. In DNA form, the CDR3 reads TGTGCCAGCAGTGCCCTCACTGAAGCTTTCTTT. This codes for CASSALTEAFF.

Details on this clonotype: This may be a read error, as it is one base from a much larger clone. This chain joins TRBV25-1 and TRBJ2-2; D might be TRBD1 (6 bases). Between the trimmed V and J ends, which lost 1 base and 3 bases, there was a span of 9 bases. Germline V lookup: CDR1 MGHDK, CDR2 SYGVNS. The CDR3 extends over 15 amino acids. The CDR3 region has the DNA TGTGCCAGCAGTGAATCGGACAGACACACCGGGGAGCTGTTTTTT. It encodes CASSESDRHTGELFF.

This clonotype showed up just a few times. CDR3 amino acids: CSFYGGTGRDTQYF. CDR3 DNA: TGCAGCTTCTACGGGGGGACAGGGAGAGATACGCAGTATTTT. The chain links TRBV29-1 to TRBJ2-3, with 9 bases fitting TRBD1. V was clipped by 8 bases and J by 5 bases; unmatched bases: 11. Germline assignment: CDR1 SQVTM and CDR2 ANQGSEA. The CDR3 extends over 14 amino acids.

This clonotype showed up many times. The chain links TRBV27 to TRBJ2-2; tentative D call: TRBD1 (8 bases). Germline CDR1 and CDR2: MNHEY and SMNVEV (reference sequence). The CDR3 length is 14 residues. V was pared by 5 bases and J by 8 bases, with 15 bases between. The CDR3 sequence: CASSMTGEGGELFF. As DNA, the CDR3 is TGTGCCAGCAGTATGACAGGGGAGGGGGGGGAGCTGTTTTTT.

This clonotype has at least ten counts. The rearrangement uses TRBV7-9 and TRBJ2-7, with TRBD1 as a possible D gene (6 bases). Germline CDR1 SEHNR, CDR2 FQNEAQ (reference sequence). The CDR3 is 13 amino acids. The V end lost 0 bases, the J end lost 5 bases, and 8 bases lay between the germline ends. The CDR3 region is CASSLAWTDEQYF. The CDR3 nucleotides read TGTGCCAGCAGCTTAGCCTGGACAGACGAGCAGTACTTC.

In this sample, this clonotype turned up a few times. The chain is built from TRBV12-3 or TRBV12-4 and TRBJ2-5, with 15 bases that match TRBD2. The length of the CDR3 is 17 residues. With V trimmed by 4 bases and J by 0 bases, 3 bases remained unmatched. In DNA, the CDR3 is TGTGCCAGCAGTTCAGGACTAGCGGGGGGGTACCAAGAGACCCAGTACTTC. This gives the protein CASSSGLAGGYQETQYF.

CDR3 bases: TGTGCCAGCAGTCCGTCTCGTGGGGGGCGGAGAGGCTACACCTTC. Its translation is CASSPSRGGRRGYTF. The gene calls are TRBV12-3 or TRBV12-4 and TRBJ1-2, with a tentative D call TRBD1 (6 bases). Trimming removed 5 bases at V and 8 bases at J, with 21 bases between. The CDR3 extends over 15 amino acids.

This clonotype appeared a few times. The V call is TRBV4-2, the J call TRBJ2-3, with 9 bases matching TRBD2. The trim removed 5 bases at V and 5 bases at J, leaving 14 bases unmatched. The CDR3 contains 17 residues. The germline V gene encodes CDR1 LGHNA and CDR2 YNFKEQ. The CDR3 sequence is CASSKIAGEGQVDTQYF. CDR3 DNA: TGTGCCAGCAGCAAAATAGCGGGAGAGGGGCAGGTAGATACGCAGTATTTT.

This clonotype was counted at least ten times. The CDR3 DNA reads TGTGCCAGCAGTTTCTCCACTAGCGGGTCCTACAATGAGCAGTTCTTC. Amino acids: CASSFSTSGSYNEQFF. The V call is TRBV12-3 or TRBV12-4, the J call TRBJ2-1; the match to TRBD2 covers 9 bases. The CDR3 sequence is 16 residues long. J gave up 1 base and V 3 bases, and 4 bases lay outside the gene matches.

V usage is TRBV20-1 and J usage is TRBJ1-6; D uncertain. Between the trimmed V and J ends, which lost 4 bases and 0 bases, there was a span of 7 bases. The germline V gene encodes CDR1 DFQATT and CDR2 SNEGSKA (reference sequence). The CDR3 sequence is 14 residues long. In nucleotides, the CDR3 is TGCAGTGCTACGTCCCCCTCCTATAATTCACCCCTCCACTTT. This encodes CSATSPSYNSPLHF.

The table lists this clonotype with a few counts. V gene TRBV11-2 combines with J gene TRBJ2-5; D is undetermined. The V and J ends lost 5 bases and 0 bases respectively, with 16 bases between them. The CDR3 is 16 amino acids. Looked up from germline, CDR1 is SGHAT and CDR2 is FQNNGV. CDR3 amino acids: CASSPAERQYQETQYF. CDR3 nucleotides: TGTGCCAGCAGCCCCGCGGAAAGGCAGTACCAAGAGACCCAGTACTTC.

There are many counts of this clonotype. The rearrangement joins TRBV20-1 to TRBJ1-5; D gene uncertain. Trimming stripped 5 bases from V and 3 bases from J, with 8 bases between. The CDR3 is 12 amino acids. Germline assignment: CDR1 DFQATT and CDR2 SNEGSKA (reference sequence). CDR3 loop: CSAGGSNQPQHF. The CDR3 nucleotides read TGCAGTGCTGGCGGATCCAATCAGCCCCAGCATTTT.

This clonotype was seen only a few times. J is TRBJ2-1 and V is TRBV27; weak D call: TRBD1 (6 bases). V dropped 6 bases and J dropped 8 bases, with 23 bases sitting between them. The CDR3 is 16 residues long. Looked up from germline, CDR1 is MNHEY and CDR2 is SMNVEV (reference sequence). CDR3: CASSPTPDRLQDEQFF. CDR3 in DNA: TGTGCCAGCAGCCCCACCCCCGACAGGTTGCAGGATGAGCAGTTCTTC.

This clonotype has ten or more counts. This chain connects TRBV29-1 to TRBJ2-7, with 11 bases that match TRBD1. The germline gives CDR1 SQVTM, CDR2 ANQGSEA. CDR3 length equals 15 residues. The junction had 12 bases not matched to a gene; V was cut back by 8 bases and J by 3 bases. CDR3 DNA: TGCAGCTTTTCTCCCGGGACAGGGGGTCTCTACGAGCAGTACTTC. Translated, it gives CSFSPGTGGLYEQYF.

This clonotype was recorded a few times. CDR3 protein: CASSLIQVNEQFF. In DNA form, the CDR3 reads TGTGCCAGCAGCTTAATACAGGTTAATGAGCAGTTCTTC. The chain is built from TRBV11-2 and TRBJ2-1; a weak D match, TRBD1 (5 bases). Germline values: CDR1 SGHAT, CDR2 FQNNGV. There are 13 residues in the CDR3. The V gene lost 2 bases and the J gene lost 7 bases, with 9 bases spanning the gap.

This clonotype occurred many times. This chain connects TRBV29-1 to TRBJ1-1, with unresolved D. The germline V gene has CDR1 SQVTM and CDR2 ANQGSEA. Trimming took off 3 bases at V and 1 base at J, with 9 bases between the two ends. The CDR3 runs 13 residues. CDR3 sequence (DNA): TGCAGCGTTGATGAGGGAACGAACACTGAAGCTTTCTTT. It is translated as CSVDEGTNTEAFF. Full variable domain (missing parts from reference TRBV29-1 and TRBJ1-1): SAVISQKPSRDICQRGTSLTIQCQVDSQVTMMFWYRQQPGQSLTLIATANQGSEATYESGFVIDKFPISRPNLTFSTLTVSNMSPEDSSIYLCSVDEGTNTEAFFGQGTRLTVV.

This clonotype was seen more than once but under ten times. In DNA form, the CDR3 reads TGTGCCAGCAGCCAGGCGACAGGGGCGAACATCTATGGCTACACCTTC. It yields the protein CASSQATGANIYGYTF. The gene calls are TRBV4-2 and TRBJ1-2, with 8 positions matching TRBD1. V trimming: 3 bases; J trimming: 4 bases; junction bases outside the gene matches: 10. This CDR3 is 16 amino acids long. Germline V gene lookup returns CDR1 LGHNA and CDR2 YNFKEQ.

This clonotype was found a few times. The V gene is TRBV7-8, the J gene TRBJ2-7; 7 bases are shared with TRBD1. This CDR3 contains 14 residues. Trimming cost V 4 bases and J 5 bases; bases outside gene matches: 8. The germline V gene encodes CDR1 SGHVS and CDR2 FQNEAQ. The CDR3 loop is CASSSQTGQNEQYF. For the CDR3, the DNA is TGTGCCAGCAGCTCCCAGACAGGGCAGAACGAGCAGTACTTC.

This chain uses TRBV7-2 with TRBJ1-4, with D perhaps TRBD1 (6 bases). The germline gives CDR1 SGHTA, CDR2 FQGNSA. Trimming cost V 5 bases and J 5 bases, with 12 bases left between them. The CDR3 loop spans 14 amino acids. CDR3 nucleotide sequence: TGTGCCAGCAGCCCAGGGGTCAGGAATGAAAAACTGTTTTTT. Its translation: CASSPGVRNEKLFF. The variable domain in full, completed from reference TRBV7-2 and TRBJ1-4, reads GAGVSQSPSNKVTEKGKDVELRCDPISGHTALYWYRQSLGQGLEFLIYFQGNSAPDKSGLPSDRFSAERTGGSVSTLTIQRTQQEDSAVYLCASSPGVRNEKLFFGSGTQLSVL.

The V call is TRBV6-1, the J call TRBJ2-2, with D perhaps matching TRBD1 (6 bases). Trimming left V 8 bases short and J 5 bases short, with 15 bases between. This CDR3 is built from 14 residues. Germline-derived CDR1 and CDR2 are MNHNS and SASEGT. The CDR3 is CASVIQGRTGELFF. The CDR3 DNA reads TGTGCCAGCGTTATACAGGGCAGGACCGGGGAGCTGTTTTTT.

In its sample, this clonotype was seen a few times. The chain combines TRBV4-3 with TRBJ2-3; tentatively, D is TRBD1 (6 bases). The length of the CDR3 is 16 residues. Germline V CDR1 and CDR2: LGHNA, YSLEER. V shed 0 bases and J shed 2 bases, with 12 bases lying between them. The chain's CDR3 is CASSQDTGQTTDTQYF. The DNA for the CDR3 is TGCGCCAGCAGCCAAGATACAGGACAGACCACAGATACGCAGTATTTT.

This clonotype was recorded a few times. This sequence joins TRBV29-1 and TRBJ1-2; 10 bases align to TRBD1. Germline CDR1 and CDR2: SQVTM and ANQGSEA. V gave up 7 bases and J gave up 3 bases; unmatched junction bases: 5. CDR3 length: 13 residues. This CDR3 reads CSASTGGDYGYTF. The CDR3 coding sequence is TGCAGCGCATCGACAGGGGGCGACTATGGCTACACCTTC.

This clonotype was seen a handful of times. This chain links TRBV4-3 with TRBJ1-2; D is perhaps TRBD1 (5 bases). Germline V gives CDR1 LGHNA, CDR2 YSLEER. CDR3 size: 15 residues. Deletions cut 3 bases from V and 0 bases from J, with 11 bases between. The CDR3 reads CASSQVRATNYGYTF. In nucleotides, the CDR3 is TGCGCCAGCAGCCAGGTCAGGGCGACTAACTATGGCTACACCTTC.

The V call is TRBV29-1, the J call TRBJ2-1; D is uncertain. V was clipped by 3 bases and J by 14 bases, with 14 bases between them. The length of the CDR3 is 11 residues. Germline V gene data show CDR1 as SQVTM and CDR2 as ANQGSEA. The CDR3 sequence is CSVDRGVTEFF. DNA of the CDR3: TGCAGCGTTGATCGTGGAGTTACGGAGTTCTTC.

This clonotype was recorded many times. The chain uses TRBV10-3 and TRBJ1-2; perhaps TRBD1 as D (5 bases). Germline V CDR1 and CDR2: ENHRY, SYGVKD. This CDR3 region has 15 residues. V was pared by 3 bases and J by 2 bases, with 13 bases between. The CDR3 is CAISDARDGNYGYTF. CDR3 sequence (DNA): TGTGCCATCAGTGATGCCAGGGACGGCAACTATGGCTACACCTTC.

The CDR3 DNA sequence: TGTGCCAGCAGCTTGCTGCAGGGGCTGGCGGAGACCCAGTACTTC. Its translation: CASSLLQGLAETQYF. This chain connects TRBV5-8 to TRBJ2-5, with a weak D call TRBD1 (6 bases). V shed 1 base and J shed 5 bases, with 15 bases lying between them. This CDR3 comprises 15 residues. Germline lookup yields CDR1 SGHTS and CDR2 YDEGEE. The complete variable domain, with remaining parts taken from reference TRBV5-8 and TRBJ2-5, reads EAGVTQSPTHLIKTRGQQATLRCSPISGHTSVYWYQQALGLGLQFLLWYDEGEERNRGNFPPRFSGRQFPNYSSELNVNALELEDSALYLCASSLLQGLAETQYFGPGTRLLVL.